The clone carrying this T cell receptor beta chain has at least ten counts. Its antigen is currently unknown. Construction of the TCRbeta library involved unique molecular identifiers. TCRdb recomputed calls from the PCR reads with MiXCR, one row per CDR3 protein. The sample records hundreds of thousands of distinct CDR3 sequences, just under 8.5% being singletons. This sample is drawn from a study of T-cell reconstitution after alpha-beta-depleted transplantation in children. Study results and limitations: Two months or so post-transplant, alpha-beta T cells reportedly derived from several hundred expanded graft clones. Newly made T cells mostly supplied T-cell counts and diversity one year after transplant.

The sequence was obtained from a male patient between 5 and 17 years old who had a stem cell transplant for acute lymphoblastic leukemia, so the T cells may come from the graft donor. The material sequenced was PBMCs, mostly from graft donor cells, taken 180 days after TCRalphabeta/CD19-depleted stem cell transplant.

The CDR3 reads CATSRGGSTDTQYF. The CDR3 nucleotides are TGTGCCACCAGCAGAGGGGGGTCCACAGATACGCAGTATTTT. The chain couples TRBV15 to TRBJ2-3; perhaps D is TRBD1 or TRBD2 (5 bases each). V was cut by 1 base and J by 2 bases, with 7 bases left in between. CDR1 is LNHNV, CDR2 YYDKDF, per germline (reference sequence). This CDR3 is built from 14 residues.